This entry features one TCR beta chain sequence. What it binds is not known. Primers used in a second PCR of roughly 6 to 12 cycles were a sample-barcoded 5' primer and a J-beta primer mix. Tagging of each cDNA molecule was performed by a template-switch adaptor with 12 random nucleotides. TCRdb re-derived calls from the 5' RACE reads in MiXCR, one entry per CDR3 protein. There are 780,000 or so distinct CDR3 sequences in the sample; 50% to 65% occur only once, and about two fifths lies in the top ten. The germline V and J ends were trimmed by 4 bases and 14 bases, with 28 bases remaining between them. The CDR3 consists of 15 residues. Per the germline V gene, CDR1 is DFQATT and CDR2 is SNEGSKA (reference sequence). This sample is part of a study of blood T cells in healthy people across ages. The study's findings and limits: Among long-lived donors, naive CD4+ cells were more numerous and diversity higher than in aged donors. PBMCs were not sorted, which prevented a conclusive comparison of naive versus antigen-experienced cells.

Each sample had at least 6 million PBMCs isolated. The rearrangement uses TRBV20-1 and TRBJ2-3, with D hard to call. Sequencing was performed on blood. This receptor was taken from a man older than 75 in good health. This CDR3 reads CSAIAPLAEHRYAYF. CDR3 nucleotide sequence: TGCAGTGCTATAGCCCCCCTGGCGGAACACAGATACGCGTATTTT.